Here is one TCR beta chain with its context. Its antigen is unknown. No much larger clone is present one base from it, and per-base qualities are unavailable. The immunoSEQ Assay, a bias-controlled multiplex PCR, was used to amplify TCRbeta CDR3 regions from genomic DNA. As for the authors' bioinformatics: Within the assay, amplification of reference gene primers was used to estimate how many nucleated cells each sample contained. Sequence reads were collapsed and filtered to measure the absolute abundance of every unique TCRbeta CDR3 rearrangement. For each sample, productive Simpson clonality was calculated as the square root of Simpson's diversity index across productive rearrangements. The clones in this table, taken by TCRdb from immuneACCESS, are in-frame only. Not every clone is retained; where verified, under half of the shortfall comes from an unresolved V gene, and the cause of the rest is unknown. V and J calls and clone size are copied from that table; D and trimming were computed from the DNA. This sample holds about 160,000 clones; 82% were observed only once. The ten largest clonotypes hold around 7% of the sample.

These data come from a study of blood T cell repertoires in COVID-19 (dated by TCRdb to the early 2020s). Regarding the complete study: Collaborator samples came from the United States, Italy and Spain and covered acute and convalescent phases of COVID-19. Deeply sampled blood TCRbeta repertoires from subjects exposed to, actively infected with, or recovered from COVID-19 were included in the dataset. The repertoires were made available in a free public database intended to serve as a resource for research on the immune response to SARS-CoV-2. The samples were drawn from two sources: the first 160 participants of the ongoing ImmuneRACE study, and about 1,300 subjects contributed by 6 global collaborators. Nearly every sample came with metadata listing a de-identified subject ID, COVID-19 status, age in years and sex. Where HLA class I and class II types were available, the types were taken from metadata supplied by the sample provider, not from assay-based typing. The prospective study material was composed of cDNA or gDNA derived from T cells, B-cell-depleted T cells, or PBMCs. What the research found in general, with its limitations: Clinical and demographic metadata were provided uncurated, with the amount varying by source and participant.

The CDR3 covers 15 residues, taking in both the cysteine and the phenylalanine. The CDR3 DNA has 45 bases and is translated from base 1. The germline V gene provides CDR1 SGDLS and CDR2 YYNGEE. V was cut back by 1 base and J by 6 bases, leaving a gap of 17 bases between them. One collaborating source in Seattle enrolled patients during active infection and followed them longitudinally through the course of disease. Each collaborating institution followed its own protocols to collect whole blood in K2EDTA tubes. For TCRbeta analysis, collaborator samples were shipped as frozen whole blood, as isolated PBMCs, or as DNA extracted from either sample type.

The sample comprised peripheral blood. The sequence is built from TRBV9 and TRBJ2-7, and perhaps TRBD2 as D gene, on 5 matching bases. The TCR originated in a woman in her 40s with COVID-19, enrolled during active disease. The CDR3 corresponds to CASSVSAELGSEQYF. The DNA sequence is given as TGTGCCAGCAGCGTATCAGCGGAATTGGGATCCGAGCAGTACTTC.